The 8 T cell receptor beta chains in this list originate from one sample, sequenced in a study of blood T cells in healthy people across ages. The authors ran a second PCR of roughly 6 to 12 cycles using a sample-barcoded 5' primer and a J-beta primer mix. TCRdb ran MiXCR on the 5' RACE reads and lists one entry per CDR3 protein. The sample lists about 1.5 million distinct CDR3 sequences, roughly 43% seen once, with more than 4% in the top ten. Sequencing used blood. The origin of the receptors is a woman aged 18-29 years in good health.

This chain connects TRBV27 to TRBJ2-4; D is uncertain. The DNA matches TRBJ2-7 better at its end, which makes the J call doubtful. Germline V CDR1 and CDR2: MNHEY, SMNVEV (reference sequence). The CDR3 totals 15 residues. CDR3 sequence reads: CASSSSPQGFDEQYF. CDR3 DNA sequence: TGTGCCAGCAGTTCTTCCCCCCAAGGGTTCGACGAGCAGTACTTC.

This chain uses TRBV15 with TRBJ2-1; 9 bases line up with TRBD1. CDR1 and CDR2 (germline): LNHNV, YYDKDF (reference sequence). The CDR3 is 16 residues long. V gave up 1 base and J gave up 5 bases; unmatched junction bases: 6. CDR3 DNA sequence: TGTGCCACCAGCAGAGGATCGACAGGGGGAAACAATGAGCAGTTCTTC. This codes for CATSRGSTGGNNEQFF. Supplemented by reference TRBV15 and TRBJ2-1, the full variable domain reads DAMVIQNPRYQVTQFGKPVTLSCSQTLNHNVMYWYQQKSSQAPKLLFHYYDKDFNNEADTPDNFQSRRPNTSFCFLDIRSPGLGDTAMYLCATSRGSTGGNNEQFFGPGTRLTVL.

Only one count was recorded for this clonotype. The chain employs TRBV7-2 and TRBJ2-7; D may match TRBD1 or TRBD2 (5 bases each). V lost 1 base, J lost 4 bases, and 14 bases lay in between. CDR1 is SGHTA, CDR2 FQGNSA, per germline. This CDR3 is built from 15 residues. As DNA, the CDR3 is TGTGCCAGCAGCTTAGTGGGTCGGGGCTCTTACGAGCAGTACTTC. Protein sequence: CASSLVGRGSYEQYF.

V is TRBV13 and J is TRBJ1-1; unclear D gene. This CDR3 is 14 amino acids long. Trimming removed 5 bases at V and 2 bases at J, with 12 bases between. In germline, CDR1 is PRHDT, CDR2 FYEKMQ (reference sequence). This CDR3 is CASSQIGYNTEAFF. CDR3 DNA sequence: TGTGCCAGCAGCCAAATCGGCTATAACACTGAAGCTTTCTTT.

The gene calls are TRBV10-3 and TRBJ1-5; a weak D match, TRBD1 (6 bases). This CDR3 comprises 19 residues. CDR1 is ENHRY, CDR2 SYGVKD, per germline. V lost 7 bases and J lost 0, with 25 bases in between. For the CDR3, the DNA is TGTGCCATCATGGGGACGAGGGACAAGGGAGTTCTTAGCAATCAGCCCCAGCATTTT. Its protein product is CAIMGTRDKGVLSNQPQHF.

The CDR3, as DNA: TGTGCCAGCAGCCAGATAGGACAGGGAGGTGAAAAACTGTTTTTT. Translated, it gives CASSQIGQGGEKLFF. This chain uses TRBV11-2 with TRBJ1-4; the match to TRBD1 covers 8 bases. CDR1 SGHAT and CDR2 FQNNGV come from the germline V gene. With 5 bases clipped from V and 7 bases from J, the junction kept 9 bases outside the gene matches. The CDR3 is made up of 15 amino acids. The variable domain in full, completed from reference TRBV11-2 and TRBJ1-4, reads EAGVAQSPRYKIIEKRQSVAFWCNPISGHATLYWYQQILGQGPKLLIQFQNNGVVDDSQLPKDRFSAERLKGVDSTLKIQPAKLEDSAVYLCASSQIGQGGEKLFFGSGTQLSVL.

J is TRBJ1-4 and V is TRBV30; tentatively, D is TRBD1 (5 bases). The CDR3 sequence is 14 residues long. Germline-derived CDR1 and CDR2 are GTSNPN and SVGIG (reference sequence). V was pared by 2 bases and J by 1 base, with 8 bases between. CDR3 in amino acids: CAWSFDRTNEKLFF. CDR3 sequence (DNA): TGTGCCTGGAGTTTCGACAGAACTAATGAAAAACTGTTTTTT.

This clonotype was seen only a few times. The chain is built from TRBV5-1 and TRBJ2-5; TRBD1 aligns across 9 bases. The end of the DNA fits TRBJ2-7 better, so the J call may be wrong. Germline V gene sequence: CDR1 SGHRS, CDR2 YFSETQ. The CDR3 runs to 16 residues. The CDR3: CASSTGGFLTNYEQYF. CDR3 bases: TGCGCCAGCAGCACAGGGGGCTTCCTCACAAACTACGAGCAGTACTTC.